This entry is about one T cell receptor beta chain. Produced via immunoSEQ multiplex PCR; TCRdb's table is partial and in-frame only. The table shows roughly 560,000 clones, with more than 75% occurring only once. The CDR3 covers 14 residues. The germline V gene encodes CDR1 MRHNA and CDR2 SNTAGT. The germline V and J ends were trimmed by 4 bases and 3 bases, with 13 bases remaining between them. The data were obtained in a study of shared T cell receptors in the human thymus. Another study also made use of these data, one on human thymus T cells. That source notes: Thymic tissue was derived from resections collected during corrective heart surgery. An apparent bias in V and J gene usage was seen in thymic and blood repertoires. Thymic TCR repertoires of unrelated people reportedly overlapped highly.

The specimen was thymocytes. This receptor was taken from a boy less than two years old with a congenital heart defect. V is TRBV6-4 and J is TRBJ2-7; D is unresolved. The CDR3 DNA reads TGTGCCAGCAGTGCGACATTCCCTTACTACGAGCAGTACTTC. Its protein product is CASSATFPYYEQYF.